The 29 T cell receptor beta chains reported below all come from one sample, sequenced in a study of blood T cell repertoires in COVID-19. Sequenced by immunoSEQ multiplex PCR; TCRdb stores in-frame clones only, minus some. This sample has around 150,000 clones, with roughly 84% found just once. Sequencing was done on a sample of PBMCs or T cells enriched from blood (not recorded which). The receptors come from a woman aged 55-70 years who had recovered from COVID-19.

CDR3 bases: TGTGCCAGCAGCACCGGGACAGTAACGAATGAGCAGTTCTTC. It specifies CASSTGTVTNEQFF. The rearrangement links TRBV7-2 to TRBJ2-1, with 7 bases that match TRBD1. J gave up 7 bases and V 5 bases, and 8 bases lay outside the gene matches. Germline lookup yields CDR1 SGHTA and CDR2 FQGNSA. CDR3 length equals 14 residues.

Only a few counts were recorded for this clone. This rearrangement joins TRBV7-3 to TRBJ1-1; no firm D call. The length of the CDR3 is 13 residues. Germline-derived CDR1 and CDR2 are SGHTA and FQGTGA. V was trimmed by 2 bases and J by 7 bases, leaving 11 bases between them. Here the CDR3 DNA reads TGTGCCAGCAGCTTATTAGGTGGAGGTGAAGCTTTCTTT. Its translation is CASSLLGGGEAFF.

This clone was seen just once. The chain carries TRBV5-1 and TRBJ2-5, with a tentative D call TRBD1 (5 bases). Trimming removed 1 base from V and 5 bases from J, with 12 bases in between. The germline CDR1 and CDR2 sequences are SGHRS and YFSETQ. The CDR3 loop spans 14 amino acids. The CDR3 region has the DNA TGCGCCAGCAGCTTGTTCGATAAGGGGGAGACCCAGTACTTC. Its protein product is CASSLFDKGETQYF.

V is TRBV7-8 and J is TRBJ1-6, with TRBD1 identical over 7 bases. The CDR3 runs to 15 residues. V gave up 4 bases and J gave up 7 bases; unmatched junction bases: 7. CDR1 SGHVS and CDR2 FQNEAQ come from the germline V gene. The CDR3 region is CASSSGDSENSPLHF. The CDR3 DNA sequence: TGTGCCAGCAGCTCGGGGGACAGCGAGAATTCACCCCTCCACTTT.

This clone was observed a single time. The V gene is TRBV5-1, the J gene TRBJ2-1, with 7 bases lining up with TRBD2. There are 12 residues in the CDR3. From germline, CDR1 is SGHRS and CDR2 YFSETQ. Trimming removed 5 bases from V and 6 bases from J; junction bases left unmatched: 2. The CDR3 spells CASSTGGNEQFF. In nucleotides, the CDR3 is TGCGCCAGCAGTACGGGGGGCAATGAGCAGTTCTTC.

V is TRBV3-1 (or the pseudogene TRBV3-2) and J is TRBJ1-1, with D unclear. The CDR3 totals 14 residues. From germline, CDR1 is LGHDT and CDR2 YNNKEL (reference sequence). Between the trimmed V and J ends, which lost 1 base and 5 bases, there was a span of 11 bases. The CDR3 DNA follows: TGTGCCAGCAGCCAAGCCGCCGGGAGGACTGAAGCTTTCTTT. Translating it yields CASSQAAGRTEAFF.

The sample holds a few counts of this clone. The chain links TRBV28 to TRBJ1-2; a possible D gene is TRBD1 (5 bases). V lost 2 bases and J 4 bases, leaving 23 bases between the germline ends. The CDR3 covers 18 residues. Germline CDR1 reads MDHEN; CDR2 reads SYDVKM. The CDR3 here is CASSLGGGTYLGRYGYTF. In DNA, the CDR3 is TGTGCCAGCAGTTTAGGGGGAGGGACTTACCTAGGCCGCTATGGCTACACCTTC.

The CDR3 nucleotides read TGTGCCAGCAGCCTTCTAGCGGGAGAGTACCAAGAGACCCAGTACTTC. It codes for CASSLLAGEYQETQYF. This chain uses TRBV3-1 (or the pseudogene TRBV3-2) with TRBJ2-5; TRBD2 aligns across 10 bases. Germline lookup yields CDR1 LGHDT and CDR2 YNNKEL (reference sequence). The CDR3 runs to 16 residues. V was pared by 4 bases and J by 0 bases, with 5 bases of the junction left unmatched.

The chain links TRBV5-1 to TRBJ1-2, with 8 nucleotides matching TRBD1. In germline, CDR1 is SGHRS, CDR2 YFSETQ. The CDR3 loop spans 16 amino acids. Trimming removed 4 bases from V and 5 bases from J; junction bases left unmatched: 13. The chain's CDR3 is CASSRNPGQDDYGYTF. CDR3 DNA: TGCGCCAGCAGCAGAAATCCGGGACAGGATGATTATGGCTACACCTTC.

This chain links TRBV5-6 with TRBJ1-2; maybe TRBD1 (5 bases). Trimming shortened V by 4 bases and J by 4 bases, and 17 bases separated the two germline ends. In germline, CDR1 is SGHDT, CDR2 YYEEEE. The CDR3 contains 15 residues. CDR3 in amino acids: CASSPRVGGLYGYTF. For the CDR3, the DNA is TGTGCCAGCAGCCCCCGAGTCGGGGGTCTCTATGGCTACACCTTC.

The chain is built from TRBV24-1 and TRBJ2-2; D is possibly TRBD2 (5 bases). Looked up from germline, CDR1 is KGHDR and CDR2 is SFDVKD. V was trimmed by 4 bases and J by 6 bases, leaving 17 bases between them. The CDR3 loop spans 16 amino acids. CDR3 residues: CATSDRQAAWPGELFF. DNA of the CDR3: TGTGCCACCAGTGACAGGCAAGCGGCTTGGCCCGGGGAGCTGTTTTTT.

This rearrangement joins TRBV5-1 to TRBJ2-1; D is unclear. Germline V gene lookup returns CDR1 SGHRS and CDR2 YFSETQ. This CDR3 spans 13 amino acids. The ends were cut back, 3 bases at V and 4 bases at J, with 8 bases in the middle. CDR3 sequence reads: CASSSESYNEQFF. DNA of the CDR3: TGCGCCAGCAGCTCCGAGTCATACAATGAGCAGTTCTTC.

The chain links TRBV7-9 to TRBJ1-4, with TRBD1 identical over 7 bases. The CDR3 contains 15 residues. V trimming: 1 base; J trimming: 8 bases; junction bases outside the gene matches: 7. Per the germline V gene, CDR1 is SEHNR and CDR2 is FQNEAQ (reference sequence). CDR3 residues: CASSLGSGGGEKLFF. CDR3 bases: TGTGCCAGCAGCTTAGGTTCAGGGGGAGGAGAAAAACTGTTTTTT.

The chain carries TRBV20-1 and TRBJ1-2; no clear D. This CDR3 has 14 residues. V gave up 3 bases and J gave up 9 bases, with 20 bases separating them. Germline V CDR1 and CDR2: DFQATT, SNEGSKA (reference sequence). CDR3 amino acids: CSASPPGRGLRYTF. CDR3 coding DNA: TGCAGTGCTAGTCCCCCGGGTCGGGGATTACGCTACACCTTC.

The chain links TRBV5-1 to TRBJ1-2, with D possibly matching TRBD1 (5 bases). V lost 4 bases, J lost 4 bases, and 17 bases lay in between. Germline CDR1 SGHRS, CDR2 YFSETQ. This CDR3 comprises 15 residues. The CDR3: CASSPDISALYGYTF. DNA for the CDR3: TGCGCCAGCAGCCCGGACATCTCCGCTCTCTATGGCTACACCTTC.

The chain combines TRBV6-5 with TRBJ2-2, with 7 nucleotides matching TRBD1. This CDR3 comprises 15 residues. Germline loops: CDR1 MNHEY, CDR2 SVGAGI. The junction had 1 base not matched to a gene; V was cut back by 3 bases and J by 0 bases. Written as DNA, the CDR3 is TGTGCCAGCAGTTATACAGGGGCGAACACCGGGGAGCTGTTTTTT. It encodes CASSYTGANTGELFF.

In its sample, this clone was seen a few times. This chain connects TRBV6-4 to TRBJ2-3; 10 nucleotides line up with TRBD2. Germline CDR1 and CDR2: MRHNA and SNTAGT. This CDR3 comprises 15 residues. V was pared by 3 bases and J by 3 bases, with 3 bases of the junction left unmatched. CDR3 in amino acids: CASSEQAGGTDTQYF. As DNA, the CDR3 is TGTGCCAGCAGTGAACAAGCGGGAGGGACAGATACGCAGTATTTT.

The V gene is TRBV28, the J gene TRBJ2-7; D unresolved. This CDR3 is 12 amino acids long. Germline loops: CDR1 MDHEN, CDR2 SYDVKM. Trimming removed 6 bases at V and 4 bases at J, with 10 bases between. The CDR3 region has the DNA TGTGCCAGCAGCCGACTTGGGTACGAGCAGTACTTC. Protein product: CASSRLGYEQYF. The complete variable domain, with remaining parts taken from reference TRBV28 and TRBJ2-7, reads DVKVTQSSRYLVKRTGEKVFLECVQDMDHENMFWYRQDPGLGLRLIYFSYDVKMKEKGDIPEGYSVSREKKERFSLILESASTNQTSMYLCASSRLGYEQYFGPGTRLTVT.

This clone was recorded at least ten times. The V and J genes are TRBV19 and TRBJ1-1; D might be TRBD1 (5 bases). Germline V gives CDR1 LNHDA, CDR2 SQIVND (reference sequence). The V gene lost 5 bases and the J gene lost 6 bases, with 22 bases spanning the gap. CDR3 length: 16 amino acids. CDR3 nucleotide sequence: TGTGCCAGTAGTTCCGACTGGTTCTCTCCGGGGGCTGAAGCTTTCTTT. This translates into CASSSDWFSPGAEAFF.

This chain links TRBV2 with TRBJ1-1; 7 nucleotides align to TRBD1. The ends lost 4 bases at V and 5 bases at J; junction bases unmatched: 4. The V gene's germline CDR1 is SNHLY and CDR2 FYNNEI. This CDR3 comprises 13 residues. The CDR3 region is CASSVQGQTEAFF. CDR3 DNA sequence: TGTGCCAGCAGTGTACAGGGGCAGACTGAAGCTTTCTTT.

This chain links TRBV19 with TRBJ2-6; perhaps TRBD2 as D (6 bases). The CDR3 runs 15 residues. Germline loops: CDR1 LNHDA, CDR2 SQIVND (reference sequence). Trimming removed 3 bases at V and 0 bases at J, with 6 bases between. The CDR3 loop reads CASSMEGSGANVLTF. As DNA, the CDR3 is TGTGCCAGTAGTATGGAGGGCTCTGGGGCCAACGTCCTGACTTTC.

The V and J genes are TRBV10-3 and TRBJ1-1, with TRBD1 matching over 8 bases. CDR3 length: 14 residues. Trimming took 4 bases from V and 7 from J; bases not matched to a gene: 8. Germline V CDR1 and CDR2: ENHRY, SYGVKD. DNA of the CDR3: TGTGCCATCAGTGTAGGACAGGGTAAAATTGAAGCTTTCTTT. It translates to CAISVGQGKIEAFF.

CDR3 loop: CASSAQPFEDFTEAFF. In DNA form, the CDR3 reads TGCGCCAGCAGCGCACAGCCATTCGAGGACTTCACTGAAGCTTTCTTT. The chain combines TRBV5-1 with TRBJ1-1; D ambiguous. From germline, CDR1 is SGHRS and CDR2 YFSETQ. The CDR3 is 16 amino acids. V shed 4 bases and J shed 4 bases, with 20 bases lying between them.

This chain connects TRBV27 to TRBJ1-4; possibly TRBD1 for D (6 bases). There are 14 residues in the CDR3. Germline V lookup: CDR1 MNHEY, CDR2 SMNVEV (reference sequence). V was pared by 4 bases and J by 8 bases, with 14 bases between. The CDR3 DNA reads TGTGCCAGCAGTTCACAGGGCCGACGAGAAAAACTGTTTTTT. Translated: CASSSQGRREKLFF.

This chain links TRBV2 with TRBJ1-2, with 7 bases that match TRBD1. Germline CDR1 is SNHLY and CDR2 is FYNNEI. The CDR3 totals 15 residues. The ends lost 4 bases at V and 5 bases at J; junction bases unmatched: 10. The CDR3 nucleotides read TGTGCCAGCAGTGGTGCGGGCAGGGGGGAGTATGGCTACACCTTC. This codes for CASSGAGRGEYGYTF.

The chain links TRBV6-6 to TRBJ2-7, with 10 nucleotides matching TRBD2. Germline V gene data show CDR1 as MNHNY and CDR2 as SVGAGI (reference sequence). The CDR3 consists of 14 residues. J was trimmed by 1 base and V by 3 bases; bases with no gene match: 0. The CDR3 DNA sequence: TGTGCCAGCAGTTATAGCGGGGGGTCCTACGAGCAGTACTTC. It encodes CASSYSGGSYEQYF.

This chain links TRBV2 with TRBJ2-5; 8 bases fit TRBD1. CDR1 and CDR2 from the germline V gene are SNHLY and FYNNEI. The CDR3 runs to 15 residues. After removal of 4 bases from V and 4 bases from J, the junction contained 8 bases not matched to a gene. CDR3 sequence reads: CASSAQSDRGETQYF. In DNA form, the CDR3 reads TGTGCCAGCAGTGCCCAATCAGACAGGGGAGAGACCCAGTACTTC.

The rearrangement uses TRBV25-1 and TRBJ1-1; 7 positions agree with TRBD1. Per germline, CDR1 MGHDK and CDR2 SYGVNS. J gave up 3 bases and V 3 bases, and 1 base lay outside the gene matches. This CDR3 spans 13 amino acids. CDR3 sequence (DNA): TGTGCCAGCAGTGATACAGGGGACACTGAAGCTTTCTTT. Encoded protein: CASSDTGDTEAFF.

The V gene is TRBV2, the J gene TRBJ2-1; D unresolved. Germline V CDR1 and CDR2: SNHLY, FYNNEI. The CDR3 covers 12 residues. The ends were cut back, 8 bases at V and 4 bases at J, with 9 bases in the middle. This chain's CDR3 is CASSREYNEQFF. As DNA, the CDR3 is TGTGCCAGCTCACGAGAATACAATGAGCAGTTCTTC. Variable domain in full (rest from reference TRBV2 and TRBJ2-1): EPEVTQTPSHQVTQMGQEVILRCVPISNHLYFYWYRQILGQKVEFLVSFYNNEISEKSEIFDDQFSVERPDGSNFTLKIRSTKLEDSAMYFCASSREYNEQFFGPGTRLTVL.